The rows below give T cell receptor beta chains drawn from one sample of a study of cytomegalovirus exposure and HLA in healthy donors. The method was immunoSEQ multiplex PCR; TCRdb's version includes in-frame clones alone and lacks a portion of them. Found here are more than 85,000 clones, roughly 80% of them singletons; the top ten hold roughly 6.9%. Sequencing used PBMCs. The receptors come from a man aged 30 to 45 in good health and CMV-seropositive. Each CDR3 is given with its conserved first and last residue. The D gene is left open where the match is weak. For some rows the clone size is stated as once, few or many, or as a class when expanded; others skip it.

TRBV5-4	NA	TRBJ1-1	NA	TGTGCCAGCAGCCCACTCAACAAGGGGACTGAAGCTTTCTTT	CASSPLNKGTEAFF
TRBV6-5	NA	TRBJ2-6	NA	TGTGCCAGCAGTTATGTACAGAGCTCTGGGGCCAACGTCCTGACTTTC	CASSYVQSSGANVLTF
TRBV5-6	TRBD2	TRBJ2-3	once	TGTGCCAGCAGCCCGGGGGGGCATTTAGATACGCAGTATTTT	CASSPGGHLDTQYF
TRBV7-2	NA	TRBJ1-5	once	TGTGCCAGCAGCGGGACGGGGGGTGGCAATCAGCCCCAGCATTTT	CASSGTGGGNQPQHF
TRBV4-1	NA	TRBJ2-2	NA	TGCGCCAGCAGCTACAAGAACACCGGGGAGCTGTTTTTC	CASSYKNTGELFF
TRBV5-1	TRBD1	TRBJ1-4	NA	TGCGCCAGCAGCTTTGGCAGACAGGGGGCATCGACTAATGAAAAACTGTTTTTT	CASSFGRQGASTNEKLFF
TRBV5-4	NA	TRBJ1-5	once	TGTGCCAGCAGCGCGCATAATAGCAATCAGCCCCAGCATTTT	CASSAHNSNQPQHF
TRBV11-2	NA	TRBJ2-4	NA	TGTGCCAGCAGCTCCGGTGCCAAAAACATTCAGTACTTC	CASSSGAKNIQYF
TRBV6-1	NA	TRBJ2-3	NA	TGTGCCAGCAGTGTAGGGGGCACAGATACGCAGTATTTT	CASSVGGTDTQYF
TRBV6-1	NA	TRBJ2-7	once	TGTGCCAGCAGTGAGAAAGGGGCCGGGTACGAGCAGTACTTC	CASSEKGAGYEQYF
TRBV9	NA	TRBJ2-3	NA	TGTGCCAGCAGCGTAGGCGGGGTGGGTAGAGATACGCAGTATTTT	CASSVGGVGRDTQYF
TRBV19	NA	TRBJ1-2	NA	TGTGCCAGTAGTATCCCGGGGTGGAGGGCTAACTATGGCTACACCTTC	CASSIPGWRANYGYTF
TRBV10-3	NA	TRBJ2-1	NA	TGTGCCATCAGTGGACAGTTCAATGAGCAGTTCTTC	CAISGQFNEQFF
TRBV7-2	NA	TRBJ1-6	NA	TGTGCCAGCAGCTTCTCCCGGAATTCACCCCTCCACTTT	CASSFSRNSPLHF
TRBV4-1	NA	TRBJ1-3	few	TGCGCCAGCAGCCAAGAGCGGTCGAGCTCTGGAAACACCATATATTTT	CASSQERSSSGNTIYF
TRBV6-5	NA	TRBJ1-2	few	TGTGCCAGCAGTCATTCTCCGACGGAGGGCTACACCTTC	CASSHSPTEGYTF
TRBV30	NA	TRBJ2-2	NA	TGTGCCGGGACAACCGGGGAGCTGTTTTTT	CAGTTGELFF
TRBV4-1	NA	TRBJ1-5	NA	TGCGCCAGCAGCCCCAGGGACATTAGCAATCAGCCCCAGCATTTT	CASSPRDISNQPQHF
TRBV5-1	NA	TRBJ2-7	NA	TGCGCCAGCAGCTTGGGCAACAGGGACGAGCAGTACTTC	CASSLGNRDEQYF
TRBV19	TRBD1	TRBJ1-1	NA	TGTGCCAGTAGTCCCGGACAGGGTTGGGTCACTGAAGCTTTCTTT	CASSPGQGWVTEAFF
TRBV4-1	NA	TRBJ1-2	NA	TGCGCCAGCAGCCAGGATCCGACCGGACGGGGCTATGGCTACACCTTC	CASSQDPTGRGYGYTF
TRBV11-2	NA	TRBJ1-2	NA	TGTGCCAGCAGCCCTGACGGGAACTATGGCTACACCTTC	CASSPDGNYGYTF
TRBV5-8	NA	TRBJ1-6	NA	TGTGCCAGCAGTGTTCAGGCTTATAATTCACCCCTCCACTTT	CASSVQAYNSPLHF
TRBV5-1	TRBD1	TRBJ1-4	NA	TGCGCCAGCAGCATCGGACAGGGGGGTGAAAAACTGTTTTTT	CASSIGQGGEKLFF
TRBV7-2	TRBD2	TRBJ2-1	once	TGTGCCAGCAGCTTAGGCGGGGGGGCCTACAATGAGCAGTTCTTC	CASSLGGGAYNEQFF
TRBV10-3	NA	TRBJ2-7	NA	TGTGCCATCGGCCCGGGGAAGGACGAGCAGTACTTC	CAIGPGKDEQYF
TRBV7-9	NA	TRBJ2-1	NA	TGTGCCAGCAGCTTAGATCAGGGTAGATCATATGAGCAGTTCTTC	CASSLDQGRSYEQFF
TRBV19	NA	TRBJ1-6	NA	TGTGCCAGTAGTATCAACTACTCCTATAATTCACCCCTCCACTTT	CASSINYSYNSPLHF
TRBV7-9	NA	TRBJ2-7	NA	TGTGCCAGCAGCTTAGGGCTTCGGCGGGCCTCCTACGAGCAGTACTTC	CASSLGLRRASYEQYF
TRBV6-1	NA	TRBJ2-2	NA	TGTGCCAGCAGATTGGAGGATTCGAACACCGGGGAGCTGTTTTTT	CASRLEDSNTGELFF
TRBV25-1	NA	TRBJ1-4	NA	TGTGCCGGATTACAGGCATTCACTGAAAAACTGTTTTTT	CAGLQAFTEKLFF
TRBV5-4	TRBD2	TRBJ2-7	NA	TGTGCCAGCAGCTTGGGGGGCGGGGGGGCTCTCGAGCAGTACTTC	CASSLGGGGALEQYF
TRBV18	NA	TRBJ2-1	few	TGTGCCAGCTCACCACCGAGTACAGGTGAGCAGTTCTTC	CASSPPSTGEQFF
TRBV27	NA	TRBJ1-1	NA	TGTGCCAGCATCCCTGGGGCGGGGGCCACTGAAGCTTTCTTT	CASIPGAGATEAFF
TRBV5-6	TRBD1	TRBJ1-2	NA	TGTGCCAGCAGCTTGAACGGCGGGGGACAGGGCTATGGCTACACCTTC	CASSLNGGGQGYGYTF
TRBV11-2	NA	TRBJ2-3	few	TGTGCCAGCAGCTTCAGGTCTTCGGTAGGGGGCACAGATACGCAGTATTTT	CASSFRSSVGGTDTQYF
TRBV19	TRBD1	TRBJ2-3	NA	TGTGCCAGTAGTATAGGTCCCCTACAGGGGGCAGATACGCAGTATTTT	CASSIGPLQGADTQYF
TRBV6-6	NA	TRBJ2-7	NA	TGTGCCAGCAGTTACCCCAGGCCTGAGCAGTACTTC	CASSYPRPEQYF
TRBV11-2	NA	TRBJ2-1	medium-sized	TGTGCCAGCAGCTTAGATCTGGCGGCGGCGAATGAGCAGTTCTTC	CASSLDLAAANEQFF
TRBV5-5	NA	TRBJ2-2	NA	TGTGCCAGCAGCTTGTCGACAGCCAATGGCGGGGAGCTGTTTTTT	CASSLSTANGGELFF
TRBV6-6	NA	TRBJ2-5	NA	TGTGCCAGCAGTTACGGCAGGTTCCAAGAGACCCAATACTTC	CASSYGRFQETQYF
TRBV6-6	NA	TRBJ2-1	few	TGTGCCAGCAGTTACCCGGTAGTAGCGGTTGACAATGAGCAGTTCTTC	CASSYPVVAVDNEQFF
TRBV19	NA	TRBJ2-1	few	TGTGCCAGTAGCCCAACCTGGAGCTCCTACAATGAGCAGTTCTTC	CASSPTWSSYNEQFF
TRBV30	NA	TRBJ1-6	NA	TGTGCCTGGAGTACCCCGGGGGGGTTGTCACCCCTCCACTTT	CAWSTPGGLSPLHF
TRBV5-4	TRBD1	TRBJ1-2	NA	TGTGCCAGCGGGATGACAGGGGACTATGGCTACACCTTC	CASGMTGDYGYTF
TRBV7-2	TRBD2	TRBJ2-5	NA	TGTGCCAGCAGCACCGGGACTAGCAAAGAGACCCAGTACTTC	CASSTGTSKETQYF
TRBV4-1	TRBD2	TRBJ2-3	NA	TGCGCCAGCACCTCTTGGGAGGGGAGCACAGATACGCAGTATTTT	CASTSWEGSTDTQYF
TRBV27	TRBD1	TRBJ1-2	once	TGTGCCAGCAGTTCCCCTGGACAGGGCTATGGCTACACCTTC	CASSSPGQGYGYTF
TRBV30	TRBD1	TRBJ1-1	NA	TGTGCCTGGAGTGAGCCGACAGGGGTTAACACTGAAGCTTTCTTT	CAWSEPTGVNTEAFF
TRBV19	TRBD2	TRBJ2-1	once	TGTGCCAGTAGTGGGAGGACTAGCTCCTCCGGTGAGCAGTTCTTC	CASSGRTSSSGEQFF
TRBV18	TRBD1	TRBJ1-2	once	TGTGCCAGCTCAAACAACAGGGGGCGCGGTGACTATGGCTACACCTTC	CASSNNRGRGDYGYTF
TRBV19	TRBD1	TRBJ2-2	NA	TGTGCCAGTAGTAAGACAGGGATCAACACCGGGGAGCTGTTTTTT	CASSKTGINTGELFF